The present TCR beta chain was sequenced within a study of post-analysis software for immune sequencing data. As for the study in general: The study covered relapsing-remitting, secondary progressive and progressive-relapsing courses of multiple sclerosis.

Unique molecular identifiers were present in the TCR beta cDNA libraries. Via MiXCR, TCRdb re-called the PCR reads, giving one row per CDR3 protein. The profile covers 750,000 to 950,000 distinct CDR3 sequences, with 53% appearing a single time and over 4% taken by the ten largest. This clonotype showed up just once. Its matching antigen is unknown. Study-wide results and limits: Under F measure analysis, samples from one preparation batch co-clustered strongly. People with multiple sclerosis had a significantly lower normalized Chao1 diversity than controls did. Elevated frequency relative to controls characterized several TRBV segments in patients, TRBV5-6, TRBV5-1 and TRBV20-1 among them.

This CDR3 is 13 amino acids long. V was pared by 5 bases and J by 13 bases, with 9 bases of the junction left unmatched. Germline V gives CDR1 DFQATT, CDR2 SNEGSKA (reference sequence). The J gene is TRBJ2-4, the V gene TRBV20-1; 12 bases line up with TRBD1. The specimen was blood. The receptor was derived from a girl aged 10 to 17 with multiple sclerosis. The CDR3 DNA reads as TGCAGTGCTGCGGGACAGGGGGCGGGGGAGCAGTACTTC. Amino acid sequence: CSAAGQGAGEQYF.